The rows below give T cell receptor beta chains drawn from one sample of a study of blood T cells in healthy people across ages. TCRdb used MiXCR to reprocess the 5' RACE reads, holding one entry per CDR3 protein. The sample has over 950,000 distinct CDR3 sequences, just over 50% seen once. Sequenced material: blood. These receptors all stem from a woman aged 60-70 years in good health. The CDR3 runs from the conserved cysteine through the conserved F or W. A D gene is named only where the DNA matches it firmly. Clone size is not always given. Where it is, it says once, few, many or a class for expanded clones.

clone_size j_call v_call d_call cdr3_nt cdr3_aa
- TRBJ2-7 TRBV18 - TGTGCCAGCTCAGACTATGATAGTCACTACGAGCAGTACTTC CASSDYDSHYEQYF
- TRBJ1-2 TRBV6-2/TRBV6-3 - TGTGCCAGCAGTTTCACAGGGACGCCTAACTATGGCTACACCTTC CASSFTGTPNYGYTF
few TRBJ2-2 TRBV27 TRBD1 TGTGCCAGCAGTTTCGGGACAGGCGAAAGCTATTACACCGGGGAGCTGTTTTTT CASSFGTGESYYTGELFF
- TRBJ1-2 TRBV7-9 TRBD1 TGTGCCAGCAGCTTAGCGGTCGTGGACAGGATATTTGTCTATGGCTACACCTTC CASSLAVVDRIFVYGYTF
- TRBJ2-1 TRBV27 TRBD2 TGTGCCAGCCGGTGGACTAGCGGGACCGGTGAGCAGTTCTTC CASRWTSGTGEQFF
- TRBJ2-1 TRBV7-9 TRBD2 TGTGCCAGCAGCAAGAACACGGGACTAGCGGGCGCTGAGCAGTTCTTC CASSKNTGLAGAEQFF
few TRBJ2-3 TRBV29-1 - TGCAGCGTTGAAGCTTACCTCACAGATACGCAGTATTTT CSVEAYLTDTQYF
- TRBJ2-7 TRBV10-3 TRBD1 TGTGCCATCAGTTCCCGACAGGGGAGGGAGCAGTACTTC CAISSRQGREQYF
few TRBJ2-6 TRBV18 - TGTGCCAGACCACCACCCTTGTCCGGGGCCAACGTCCTGACTTTC CARPPPLSGANVLTF
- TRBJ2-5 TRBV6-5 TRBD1 TGTGCCAGCAGCAGGACAGGGTCCTCAGAGACCCAGTACTTC CASSRTGSSETQYF
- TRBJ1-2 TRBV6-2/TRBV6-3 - TGTGCCAGCAGTTTCCCCCGGCTTGGCAGGTCTTCTGGCTACACCTTC CASSFPRLGRSSGYTF
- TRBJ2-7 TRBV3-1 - TGTGCCAGCAGCCAGATAGGGGGGAACTACGAGCAGTACTTC CASSQIGGNYEQYF
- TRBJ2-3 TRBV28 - TGTGCCAGCAGTTTCCTTCCGGACCGCACTGATACGCAGTATTTT CASSFLPDRTDTQYF
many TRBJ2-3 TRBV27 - TGTGCCAGCAGTCCCGGACAGCCTAGCACAGATACGCAGTATTTT CASSPGQPSTDTQYF
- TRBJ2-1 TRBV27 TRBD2 TGTGCCAGCAGTCTGCTGGGGACTAGCGGGAGGGATGAGCAGTTCTTC CASSLLGTSGRDEQFF
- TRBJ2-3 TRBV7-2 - TGTGCCAGCAGCTTAGTAGCCAGCGGGTACACAGATACGCAGTATTTT CASSLVASGYTDTQYF
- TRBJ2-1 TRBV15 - TGTGCCACCAGCTCGGAAAGAAACAATGTGCAGTTCTTC CATSSERNNVQFF
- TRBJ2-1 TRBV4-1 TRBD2 TGCGCCAGCAGCCTTTCCCCCGGGACTAGTTTCGATGAGCAGTTCTTC CASSLSPGTSFDEQFF
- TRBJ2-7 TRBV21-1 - TGTGCCGGCAGCAAAGACAGGGACGAGCAGTACTTC CAGSKDRDEQYF
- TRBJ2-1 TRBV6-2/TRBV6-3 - TGTGCCAGCATCTCAGGGGGGGCGCCAACCTACAATGAGCAGTTCTTC CASISGGAPTYNEQFF
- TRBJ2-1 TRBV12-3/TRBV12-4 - TGTGCCAGCAAAGGGGTGGGCTCTTTGCTCTCCTACAATGAGCAGTTCTTC CASKGVGSLLSYNEQFF
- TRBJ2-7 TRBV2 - TGTGCCAGCAAGGAGACGGCCGGGGTTGGCGAGCAGTACTTC CASKETAGVGEQYF